This is a list of T cell receptor beta chains from one sample in a study of blood T cells in healthy people across ages. TCRdb ran MiXCR on the 5' RACE reads and lists one entry per CDR3 protein. This sample has fewer than 1.5 million distinct CDR3 sequences, with roughly 40% found just once. The sequencing sample was made of blood. Every receptor here comes from a woman aged 18-29 years in good health. CDR3s include the opening cysteine and the closing phenylalanine or tryptophan. D genes are given only for firm matches. The size field is filled for only some rows; it gives once, few, many or a size class.

D: .; size: .; V: TRBV20-1; J: TRBJ2-1; DNA: TGCAGTGCTAGGCGTAGCGTGAGCTCCTACAATGAGCAGTTCTTC; CDR3: CSARRSVSSYNEQFF
D: TRBD2; size: .; V: TRBV9; J: TRBJ2-3; DNA: TGTGCCAGCACAGCTAGCGGGACACACACAGATACGCAGTATTTT; CDR3: CASTASGTHTDTQYF
D: .; size: .; V: TRBV6-5; J: TRBJ1-1; DNA: TGTGCCAGCAGTTACCCGGCGGGCACTGAAGCTTTCTTT; CDR3: CASSYPAGTEAFF
D: .; size: few; V: TRBV4-1; J: TRBJ2-1; DNA: TGCGCCAGCAGCCGCAGGCAGCAGACGCTCGGAGATGAGCAGTTCTTC; CDR3: CASSRRQQTLGDEQFF
D: .; size: .; V: TRBV27; J: TRBJ2-3; DNA: TGTGCCAGCAGTTCTTCTAGCTTTGGGAAGTACACAGATACGCAGTATTTT; CDR3: CASSSSSFGKYTDTQYF
D: TRBD1; size: few; V: TRBV2; J: TRBJ1-2; DNA: TGTGCCAGCAGGAGGACAGGGTTCGATGGCTACACCTTC; CDR3: CASRRTGFDGYTF
D: .; size: .; V: TRBV5-1; J: TRBJ2-3; DNA: TGCGCCAGCAGTACGAGGAGCTCAGCAGATACGCGGTATTTT; CDR3: CASSTRSSADTRYF
D: TRBD1; size: .; V: TRBV6-5; J: TRBJ1-6; DNA: TGTGCCAGCGGCCAGGGGGCTCTTAATTCACCCCTCCACTTT; CDR3: CASGQGALNSPLHF
D: TRBD2; size: few; V: TRBV12-3/TRBV12-4; J: TRBJ2-7; DNA: TGTGCCAGCAGTTCCCCTCGCGGGGGGACCCTTCTCGAGCAGTACTTC; CDR3: CASSSPRGGTLLEQYF
D: TRBD1; size: .; V: TRBV5-1; J: TRBJ2-7; DNA: TGCGCCAGCCGGTGGTCCGGGACAGGGGCCTACGAGCAGTACTTC; CDR3: CASRWSGTGAYEQYF
D: .; size: few; V: TRBV12-3/TRBV12-4; J: TRBJ2-6; DNA: TGTGCCAGCAGTTTTGGGGCAGCCCCCTTGGCCAACGTCCTGACTTTC; CDR3: CASSFGAAPLANVLTF
D: .; size: once; V: TRBV12-3/TRBV12-4; J: TRBJ2-3; DNA: TGTGCCAGCACCCCCTATGGTTTCGCGGGTAGCACAGATACGCAGTATTTT; CDR3: CASTPYGFAGSTDTQYF
D: TRBD1; size: .; V: TRBV20-1; J: TRBJ2-7; DNA: TGCAGTGCCGCACCAGGGGGCGAGCAGTACTTC; CDR3: CSAAPGGEQYF
D: .; size: .; V: TRBV6-5; J: TRBJ1-4; DNA: TGTGCCAGCAGTTACTCGAGGGGGTCTGCGGCTAATGAAAAACTGTTTTTT; CDR3: CASSYSRGSAANEKLFF
D: TRBD1; size: .; V: TRBV12-3/TRBV12-4; J: TRBJ2-7; DNA: TGTGCTAGCAGTTTAGGAGGACAGGGGTTCAACGAGCAGTACTTC; CDR3: CASSLGGQGFNEQYF
D: .; size: few; V: TRBV6-6; J: TRBJ2-2; DNA: TGTGCCAGCAGTCACGGGGACACCGGGGAGCTGTTTTTT; CDR3: CASSHGDTGELFF
D: .; size: .; V: TRBV6-1; J: TRBJ1-3; DNA: TGTGCCAGCAGTGAATTGGGCAGGGGAAACACCATATATTTT; CDR3: CASSELGRGNTIYF
D: TRBD1; size: .; V: TRBV6-6; J: TRBJ1-4; DNA: TGTGCCAGCAGGCTCCAGGGGGCCACAACTAATGAAAAACTGTTTTTT; CDR3: CASRLQGATTNEKLFF
D: .; size: .; V: TRBV25-1; J: TRBJ2-1; DNA: TGTGCCAGCAACAGACACTCCCAGGGATACAATGAGCAGTTCTTC; CDR3: CASNRHSQGYNEQFF
D: TRBD2; size: few; V: TRBV5-1; J: TRBJ2-7; DNA: TGCGCCAGCAGCTTGGAGGCTAGCGGACCCTACGAGCAGTACTTC; CDR3: CASSLEASGPYEQYF
D: .; size: .; V: TRBV6-5; J: TRBJ2-3; DNA: TGTGCCAGCAGGTCTAGCATTAGCACAGATACGCAGTATTTT; CDR3: CASRSSISTDTQYF
D: .; size: few; V: TRBV10-3; J: TRBJ2-5; DNA: TGTGCCATCAGGGACTCCCAACAAGAGACCCAGTACTTC; CDR3: CAIRDSQQETQYF
D: TRBD1; size: .; V: TRBV28; J: TRBJ1-2; DNA: TGTGCCTGCAGTTTATGGGGACAGGGGACGTATGGCTACACCTTC; CDR3: CACSLWGQGTYGYTF
D: .; size: few; V: TRBV20-1; J: TRBJ2-7; DNA: TGCAGTGCTAGGGACGCTGCTACCTACGAGCAGTACTTC; CDR3: CSARDAATYEQYF
D: .; size: .; V: TRBV29-1; J: TRBJ2-1; DNA: TGCAGCGTAGGCGGGGAAACAAATGAGCAGTTCTTC; CDR3: CSVGGETNEQFF
D: TRBD1; size: .; V: TRBV28; J: TRBJ2-1; DNA: TGTGCCAGCAGCCGGACAGGGGGTGGGGAGACCCAGTTCTTC; CDR3: CASSRTGGGETQFF
D: .; size: .; V: TRBV6-5; J: TRBJ1-1; DNA: TGTGCCAGCAGTTACTCTGGGGGGGCTGAAGCTTTCTTT; CDR3: CASSYSGGAEAFF
D: .; size: .; V: TRBV9; J: TRBJ1-6; DNA: TGTGCCAGCAGCGTAGGCGGGGTGGTGGGGTCACCCCTCCACTTT; CDR3: CASSVGGVVGSPLHF
D: TRBD1; size: .; V: TRBV30; J: TRBJ1-2; DNA: TGTGCCCAGACAGGGTTTGTGAGCTACACCTTC; CDR3: CAQTGFVSYTF
D: .; size: .; V: TRBV13; J: TRBJ2-1; DNA: TGTGCCAGCAGCTGGACCCGGGACGCCAACAATGAGCAGTTCTTC; CDR3: CASSWTRDANNEQFF
D: TRBD1; size: once; V: TRBV7-9; J: TRBJ1-2; DNA: TGTGCCAGCAACTTAGCTGGAGGAGGGGGCGCGGGCTACACCTTC; CDR3: CASNLAGGGGAGYTF
D: .; size: few; V: TRBV18; J: TRBJ2-3; DNA: TGTGCCAGCTCCGCAGAAGTCCCGGCGATAACAGATACGCAGTATTTT; CDR3: CASSAEVPAITDTQYF
D: .; size: .; V: TRBV6-6; J: TRBJ2-1; DNA: TGTGCCAGCAGGGGGCCCTGGGGTGAGCAGTTCTTC; CDR3: CASRGPWGEQFF
D: .; size: few; V: TRBV12-3/TRBV12-4; J: TRBJ2-5; DNA: .; CDR3: CASSPGGFLETQYF
D: .; size: few; V: TRBV7-9; J: TRBJ1-4; DNA: TGTGCCAGCAGCCCCATAACAGCGGGGGCTAATGAAAAACTGTTTTTT; CDR3: CASSPITAGANEKLFF
D: TRBD1; size: .; V: TRBV29-1; J: TRBJ2-5; DNA: TGCAGCGTTGAAGAGACGACAGGGCGCCAGCAGTACTTC; CDR3: CSVEETTGRQQYF
D: .; size: .; V: TRBV4-1; J: TRBJ1-1; DNA: TGCGCCAGCAGCCACCCCAGCGGGGGCCCCAAGAACACTGAAGCTTTCTTT; CDR3: CASSHPSGGPKNTEAFF
D: TRBD2; size: .; V: TRBV10-3; J: TRBJ2-3; DNA: TGTGCCATCAGTCGGACTAGCGGGGGGGAGGCAGATACGCAGTATTTT; CDR3: CAISRTSGGEADTQYF
D: .; size: .; V: TRBV4-2; J: TRBJ2-7; DNA: TGTGCCAGCAGCCAAGAGGATGGAGGTCAGGGGAATTACGAGCAGTACTTC; CDR3: CASSQEDGGQGNYEQYF
D: .; size: .; V: TRBV7-8; J: TRBJ2-1; DNA: TGTGCCAGCAGCTCAGCCGGGCTCTCGTTGGGAGAGACCCAGTTCTTC; CDR3: CASSSAGLSLGETQFF